This T cell receptor (beta chain) was recorded in a study of cytomegalovirus exposure and HLA in healthy donors. The germline V gene encodes CDR1 SQVTM and CDR2 ANQGSEA. Trimming pared 4 bases from V and 5 bases from J, leaving 18 bases between. There are 15 residues in the CDR3. Libraries were prepared by immunoSEQ multiplex PCR; TCRdb keeps only in-frame clonotypes and omits some of them. Of about 120,000 clones in the sample, roughly 88% are singletons; the top ten hold 4.5% to 6%. This clone appeared a single time. The V and J genes are TRBV29-1 and TRBJ2-1; TRBD1 might be the D (6 bases). The sample comprised PBMCs. The sequence came from a man aged 18-30 years in good health and CMV-seronegative. The CDR3 protein is CSVGPRGLGDNEQFF. In nucleotides, the CDR3 is TGCAGCGTTGGCCCCAGGGGCCTGGGGGACAATGAGCAGTTCTTC.